These 30 T cell receptor beta chains share one sample of origin, sequenced in a study of blood T cell repertoires in COVID-19. Only in-frame clones appear in the TCRdb table, and some are missing; sequencing was by immunoSEQ multiplex PCR. The data show tens of thousands of clones, around 90% seen once. Specimen: peripheral blood. The receptors shown here come from a man aged 60 to 75 with COVID-19, enrolled during active disease.

The rearrangement links TRBV28 to TRBJ2-1; TRBD2 matches 10 bases. The CDR3 spans 18 residues. The germline gives CDR1 MDHEN, CDR2 SYDVKM. V shed 5 bases, J shed 0 bases, and the junction held 10 bases outside the gene matches. This chain's CDR3 is CASSHLRLAGGSYNEQFF. CDR3 DNA sequence: TGTGCCAGCAGTCACCTTAGATTAGCGGGAGGCTCCTACAATGAGCAGTTCTTC.

The chain has TRBV30 and TRBJ2-7; TRBD2 might be the D (5 bases). Germline V gene data show CDR1 as GTSNPN and CDR2 as SVGIG (reference sequence). V shed 3 bases and J shed 0 bases, with 15 bases lying between them. This CDR3 has 15 residues. CDR3 protein: CAWRRGAGVSYEQYF. In DNA, the CDR3 is TGTGCCTGGAGGAGAGGCGCCGGGGTCTCCTACGAGCAGTACTTC. Variable domain in full (rest from reference TRBV30 and TRBJ2-7): SQTIHQWPATLVQPVGSPLSLECTVEGTSNPNLYWYRQAAGRGLQLLFYSVGIGQISSEVPQNLSASRPQDRQFILSSKKLLLSDSGFYLCAWRRGAGVSYEQYFGPGTRLTVT.

This chain joins TRBV3-1 (or the pseudogene TRBV3-2) and TRBJ2-7; tentative D call: TRBD1 (6 bases). The length of the CDR3 is 15 residues. The V end was cut by 8 bases, the J end by 3 bases, with 20 bases between. Per the germline V gene, CDR1 is LGHDT and CDR2 is YNNKEL (reference sequence). CDR3 region: CASATSPGQNYEQYF. CDR3 DNA: TGTGCCAGCGCAACTTCACCGGGACAAAACTACGAGCAGTACTTC.

The chain joins TRBV27 to TRBJ1-1; D is unclear. Trimming shortened V by 2 bases and J by 3 bases, and 7 bases separated the two germline ends. The CDR3 has 13 amino acids. CDR1 is MNHEY and CDR2 is SMNVEV in the germline V gene (reference sequence). CDR3 DNA: TGTGCCAGCAGTTTAACTTTGGACACTGAAGCTTTCTTT. Translation gives CASSLTLDTEAFF.

This chain connects TRBV28 to TRBJ1-3, with D perhaps TRBD1 (6 bases). CDR3 length: 13 residues. The V end lost 7 bases, the J end lost 0 bases, and 7 bases lay between the germline ends. Germline V gene lookup returns CDR1 MDHEN and CDR2 SYDVKM. The CDR3 loop reads CASKGGSGNTIYF. CDR3 nucleotide sequence: TGTGCCAGCAAAGGGGGCTCTGGAAACACCATATATTTT.

The rearrangement joins TRBV5-4 to TRBJ2-2; TRBD2 agrees at 11 bases. This CDR3 has 16 residues. Germline CDR1 is SGHNT and CDR2 is YYREEE (reference sequence). The V segment lost 5 bases and the J segment 0 bases; nucleotides outside the gene matches: 3. CDR3 residues: CASSLSGRANTGELFF. The CDR3 coding sequence is TGTGCCAGCAGTCTTAGCGGGAGGGCGAACACCGGGGAGCTGTTTTTT.

J is TRBJ1-6 and V is TRBV11-2; 7 bases match TRBD1. CDR3 length: 14 amino acids. CDR1 SGHAT and CDR2 FQNNGV come from the germline V gene. J gave up 14 bases and V 6 bases, and 13 bases lay outside the gene matches. The CDR3 protein is CASRPAVPGGSLHF. CDR3 DNA: TGTGCCAGCAGACCCGCGGTCCCAGGGGGATCCCTCCACTTT.

The chain employs TRBV5-1 and TRBJ1-3; 8 nucleotides match TRBD1. Germline V gene sequence: CDR1 SGHRS, CDR2 YFSETQ. The CDR3 covers 18 residues. J gave up 0 bases and V 2 bases, and 10 bases lay outside the gene matches. CDR3 DNA: TGCGCCAGCAGCTTACTCCCGGGACAGGAATACTCTGGAAACACCATATATTTT. Translating it yields CASSLLPGQEYSGNTIYF.

The rearrangement links TRBV19 to TRBJ1-1; TRBD1 matches at 8 bases. Losses at the gene ends were 5 bases for V and 4 bases for J; bases not matched to a gene: 6. CDR3 size: 14 residues. Germline V gene lookup returns CDR1 LNHDA and CDR2 SQIVND (reference sequence). The CDR3 spells CASSPGQVSTEAFF. CDR3 DNA sequence: TGTGCCAGTAGTCCGGGACAGGTGAGCACTGAAGCTTTCTTT.

The CDR3 nucleotides are TGTGCCAGCAGCCCCGGACAGGGAGTTACTGAAGCTTTCTTT. Translation gives CASSPGQGVTEAFF. The rearrangement uses TRBV6-6 and TRBJ1-1; TRBD1 agrees at 8 bases. The CDR3 loop spans 14 amino acids. Germline values: CDR1 MNHNY, CDR2 SVGAGI (reference sequence). V was clipped by 6 bases and J by 5 bases; unmatched bases: 8.

J is TRBJ1-4 and V is TRBV11-3, with a possible D match to TRBD1 (5 bases). The CDR3 is 14 residues long. Trimming removed 0 bases from V and 8 bases from J, with 10 bases in between. From germline, CDR1 is SGHNT and CDR2 YENEEA. DNA of the CDR3: TGTGCCAGCAGCTTAGAAGGGGTTGCGGAAAAACTGTTTTTT. Translated: CASSLEGVAEKLFF.

This chain uses TRBV7-9 with TRBJ2-3; no firm D call. CDR3 size: 15 residues. Trimming removed 5 bases at V and 1 base at J, with 13 bases between. Germline V CDR1 and CDR2: SEHNR, FQNEAQ (reference sequence). The CDR3 reads CASSPYRLRTDTQYF. Written as DNA, the CDR3 is TGTGCCAGCAGCCCATATAGACTGCGCACAGATACGCAGTATTTT. The full variable domain, its missing parts supplied by reference TRBV7-9 and TRBJ2-3, is DTGVSQNPRHKITKRGQNVTFRCDPISEHNRLYWYRQTLGQGPEFLTYFQNEAQLEKSRLLSDRFSAERPKGSFSTLEIQRTEQGDSAMYLCASSPYRLRTDTQYFGPGTRLTVL.

This chain connects TRBV19 to TRBJ2-1; tentative D call: TRBD2 (5 bases). This CDR3 has 15 residues. The germline CDR1 and CDR2 sequences are LNHDA and SQIVND (reference sequence). V was cut by 3 bases and J by 0 bases, with 9 bases left in between. CDR3 sequence: CASSMEGSSYNEQFF. For the CDR3, the DNA is TGTGCCAGTAGTATGGAAGGGAGCTCCTACAATGAGCAGTTCTTC.

The chain has TRBV5-1 and TRBJ2-2; 7 bases are a match to TRBD1. This CDR3 contains 15 residues. With 1 base clipped from V and 4 bases from J, the junction kept 4 bases outside the gene matches. Germline lookup yields CDR1 SGHRS and CDR2 YFSETQ. The chain's CDR3 is CASSLIDRVTGELFF. The CDR3 DNA sequence: TGCGCCAGCAGCTTGATCGACAGGGTCACCGGGGAGCTGTTTTTT.

This sequence joins TRBV23-1 and TRBJ1-3; TRBD1 is a possible D gene (5 bases). TRBV23-1 is an ORF, and what it does is uncertain. V gave up 5 bases and J gave up 0 bases, with 11 bases separating them. The CDR3 totals 15 residues. The CDR3 nucleotides are TGCGCCAGCAGTGCACGGAGGGGCTCTGGAAACACCATATATTTT. It is translated as CASSARRGSGNTIYF.

The chain recombines TRBV19 with TRBJ1-3, with 8 bases that match TRBD1. The germline CDR1 and CDR2 sequences are LNHDA and SQIVND (reference sequence). The CDR3 sequence is 13 residues long. With 9 bases clipped from V and 4 bases from J, the junction kept 5 bases outside the gene matches. The CDR3: CASGQGTGNTIYF. The CDR3 region has the DNA TGTGCCAGCGGACAGGGAACAGGAAACACCATATATTTT.

The rearrangement joins TRBV28 to TRBJ2-3, with 7 bases that match TRBD1. There are 15 residues in the CDR3. The V and J ends lost 4 bases and 4 bases, in that order; junction bases with no gene match: 8. Germline-derived CDR1 and CDR2 are MDHEN and SYDVKM. The CDR3 protein is CASSSFHRGADTQYF. For the CDR3, the DNA is TGTGCCAGCAGTTCATTCCACAGGGGCGCAGATACGCAGTATTTT.

V gene TRBV12-2 combines with J gene TRBJ2-1; the table assigns TRBD1, which was not confirmed against the DNA. TRBV12-2 is a documented pseudogene. The CDR3 has 15 residues. The chain's CDR3 is CASRFQGSSYNEQFF. The DNA of the CDR3 is TGTGCAAGTCGCTTCCAGGGGAGCTCCTACAATGAGCAGTTCTTC.

This clone was seen more than once but under ten times. The chain uses TRBV19 and TRBJ1-5, with unresolved D. Trimming took 10 bases from V and 9 from J, leaving 19 bases between them. The CDR3 consists of 13 residues. Looked up from germline, CDR1 is LNHDA and CDR2 is SQIVND (reference sequence). The CDR3 spells CATVATSAGPQHF. The CDR3 DNA follows: TGTGCCACTGTGGCGACATCGGCAGGGCCCCAGCATTTT.

The V and J genes are TRBV15 and TRBJ2-3; 8 bases fit TRBD2. Germline V lookup: CDR1 LNHNV, CDR2 YYDKDF (reference sequence). CDR3 length: 15 amino acids. V was pared by 0 bases and J by 5 bases, with 4 bases of the junction left unmatched. CDR3 sequence: CATSREAGVKDTQYF. CDR3 in DNA: TGTGCCACCAGCAGAGAAGCGGGAGTTAAAGATACGCAGTATTTT.

The CDR3 DNA reads as TGTGCCAGCAGCCAAGATCTTAGGAGGGGCTACACCTTC. Protein sequence: CASSQDLRRGYTF. The genes are TRBV4-2 and TRBJ1-2; D gene unclear. V shed 0 bases and J shed 8 bases, with 10 bases lying between them. Per the germline V gene, CDR1 is LGHNA and CDR2 is YNFKEQ. The CDR3 runs 13 residues.

This clone was seen just once. In DNA form, the CDR3 reads TGTGCCACCAGTGATTTAGCGGGCCCAGATACGCAGTATTTT. It encodes CATSDLAGPDTQYF. The chain combines TRBV24-1 with TRBJ2-3; tentative D call: TRBD2 (6 bases). Germline V CDR1 and CDR2: KGHDR, SFDVKD. The V and J ends lost 1 base and 4 bases respectively, with 8 bases between them. The CDR3 has 14 residues.

In its sample, this clone was seen a few times. The chain combines TRBV28 with TRBJ1-5; a possible D gene is TRBD1 (5 bases). Trimming stripped 1 base from V and 7 bases from J, with 11 bases between. The germline V gene has CDR1 MDHEN and CDR2 SYDVKM. This CDR3 is built from 14 residues. The DNA of the CDR3 is TGTGCCAGCAGTTTATTACGGGGGTGGCAGCCCCAGCATTTT. Its translation is CASSLLRGWQPQHF.

The chain combines TRBV7-3 with TRBJ2-1; no clear D. There are 15 residues in the CDR3. The V gene lost 5 bases and the J gene lost 2 bases, with 13 bases spanning the gap. Germline loops: CDR1 SGHTA, CDR2 FQGTGA. CDR3 region: CASSKRSSAYNEQFF. The CDR3 DNA reads as TGTGCCAGCAGCAAAAGATCAAGCGCCTACAATGAGCAGTTCTTC.

The gene calls are TRBV18 and TRBJ1-4, with 10 nucleotides matching TRBD1. Germline-derived CDR1 and CDR2 are KGHSH and LQKENI. The CDR3 has 18 amino acids. Trimming at V came to 3 bases and at J to 4 bases, leaving 11 bases not matched to a gene. This chain's CDR3 is CASSPGQGVNKDNEKLFF. In DNA form, the CDR3 reads TGTGCCAGCTCACCTGGACAGGGGGTCAACAAGGATAATGAAAAACTGTTTTTT.

This chain links TRBV11-2 with TRBJ2-1; tentatively, D is TRBD2 (6 bases). From germline, CDR1 is SGHAT and CDR2 FQNNGV. The CDR3 loop spans 14 amino acids. Trimming took off 2 bases at V and 9 bases at J, with 14 bases between the two ends. CDR3 in amino acids: CASSLPRGGAEQFF. The CDR3 DNA sequence: TGTGCCAGCAGCTTACCTCGGGGAGGAGCTGAGCAGTTCTTC.

By proportion, this clone is medium-sized. V gene TRBV7-9 combines with J gene TRBJ1-5; possible D gene TRBD1, 6 bases. V gave up 1 base and J gave up 6 bases, with 16 bases separating them. This CDR3 is 16 amino acids long. Germline V CDR1 and CDR2: SEHNR, FQNEAQ (reference sequence). The CDR3 spells CASSLEGVSGRQPQHF. CDR3 bases: TGTGCCAGCAGCTTAGAGGGGGTCAGTGGGCGTCAGCCCCAGCATTTT.

CDR3 protein: CASSDFTGGNEQYF. The CDR3 DNA reads TGCGCCAGCAGTGACTTTACAGGGGGCAACGAGCAGTACTTC. V and J are TRBV10-1 and TRBJ2-7; 9 bases align to TRBD1. The CDR3 is 14 residues long. CDR1 is WNHNN, CDR2 SYGVQD, per germline (reference sequence). V shed 3 bases, J shed 5 bases, and the junction held 5 bases outside the gene matches.

CDR3 bases: TGTGCCAGCAGTGAAGCGCGACAGCCTCGGCACGAGCAGTACTTC. Its translation is CASSEARQPRHEQYF. The V call is TRBV6-1, the J call TRBJ2-7; tentative D call: TRBD1 (5 bases). The length of the CDR3 is 15 residues. V was pared by 0 bases and J by 5 bases, with 14 bases between. The germline gives CDR1 MNHNS, CDR2 SASEGT.

The chain carries TRBV21-1 and TRBJ1-4. TRBV21-1 is a documented pseudogene. This CDR3 has 13 residues. CDR3 amino acids: CASNRARGEKLFF. The CDR3 DNA is TGTGCCAGCAATAGAGCTCGGGGTGAAAAACTGTTTTTT.